The 20 T cell receptor beta chains presented below share a single source sample, sequenced in a study of blood T cell repertoires in COVID-19. Some clones are missing from TCRdb's copy, which holds only in-frame ones; the method was immunoSEQ multiplex PCR. The sample shows some 180,000 clones, more than 80% of them seen only once. The sequenced sample consisted of PBMCs or T cells enriched from blood (not recorded which). The receptors were sampled from a man aged 35 to 55 who had recovered from COVID-19.

The chain employs TRBV10-2 and TRBJ2-2, with TRBD2 identical over 9 bases. Germline CDR1 is WSHSY and CDR2 is SAAADI. This CDR3 is built from 14 residues. V lost 7 bases and J lost 5; bases outside the gene matches: 5. This CDR3 reads CASIAGVSTGELFF. The CDR3 coding sequence is TGCGCCAGCATAGCGGGAGTCAGTACCGGGGAGCTGTTTTTT.

The CDR3 DNA reads TGCGCCAGCAGCTTGTACGCAGGTAACACCGGGGAGCTGTTTTTT. Its translation is CASSLYAGNTGELFF. This chain joins TRBV5-1 and TRBJ2-2; D is unclear. Germline-derived CDR1 and CDR2 are SGHRS and YFSETQ. Trimming removed 1 base at V and 2 bases at J, with 9 bases between. This CDR3 spans 15 amino acids. The full variable domain, completed using reference TRBV5-1 and TRBJ2-2, is KAGVTQTPRYLIKTRGQQVTLSCSPISGHRSVSWYQQTPGQGLQFLFEYFSETQRNKGNFPGRFSGRQFSNSRSEMNVSTLELGDSALYLCASSLYAGNTGELFFGEGSRLTVL.

The V and J genes are TRBV2 and TRBJ1-2; TRBD1 agrees at 9 bases. After removal of 6 bases from V and 4 bases from J, the junction contained 6 bases not matched to a gene. The CDR3 runs to 14 residues. Looked up from germline, CDR1 is SNHLY and CDR2 is FYNNEI. CDR3 in amino acids: CASRVGQGGYGYTF. Written as DNA, the CDR3 is TGTGCCAGCAGGGTGGGACAGGGCGGCTATGGCTACACCTTC.

This clone appeared once. The chain combines TRBV2 with TRBJ2-3, with 10 bases fitting TRBD2. Per the germline V gene, CDR1 is SNHLY and CDR2 is FYNNEI. V shed 4 bases, J shed 1 base, and the junction held 2 bases outside the gene matches. The CDR3 length is 15 residues. CDR3: CASSAGTSGTDTQYF. CDR3 nucleotide sequence: TGTGCCAGCAGTGCGGGGACTAGCGGCACAGATACGCAGTATTTT.

V gene TRBV7-2 combines with J gene TRBJ1-1; D not certain. Trimming removed 1 base at V and 1 base at J, with 4 bases between. The V gene's germline CDR1 is SGHTA and CDR2 FQGNSA. This CDR3 is built from 13 residues. The CDR3 loop is CASSLVRNTEAFF. Written as DNA, the CDR3 is TGTGCCAGCAGCTTAGTGAGGAACACTGAAGCTTTCTTT.

The genes are TRBV19 and TRBJ1-5; 7 positions match TRBD1. V dropped 10 bases and J dropped 0; count of bases not matched to a gene: 6. CDR3 length: 14 amino acids. The germline V gene encodes CDR1 LNHDA and CDR2 SQIVND (reference sequence). CDR3 in amino acids: CATSTGNSNQPQHF. In DNA, the CDR3 is TGTGCCACCTCGACAGGGAATAGCAATCAGCCCCAGCATTTT.

This clone was counted a single time. The chain uses TRBV6-5 and TRBJ1-2; no clear D. With 6 bases removed from V and 5 bases from J, the gap between germline ends came to 13 bases. This CDR3 comprises 13 residues. Germline V gene sequence: CDR1 MNHEY, CDR2 SVGAGI. This chain's CDR3 is CASSPQSKYGYTF. The CDR3 DNA sequence: TGTGCCAGCAGCCCACAGTCAAAGTATGGCTACACCTTC.

A few counts support this clone. This rearrangement joins TRBV28 to TRBJ1-4, with TRBD1 matching over 10 bases. With 4 bases clipped from V and 8 bases from J, the junction kept 7 bases outside the gene matches. The CDR3 runs 15 residues. The germline gives CDR1 MDHEN, CDR2 SYDVKM. The CDR3 sequence is CASSSTGGAGEKLFF. Here the CDR3 DNA reads TGTGCCAGCAGTTCGACAGGGGGCGCGGGAGAAAAACTGTTTTTT.

The V and J genes are TRBV7-2 and TRBJ1-5; the D is unclear. Germline assignment: CDR1 SGHTA and CDR2 FQGNSA. Trimming pared 6 bases from V and 4 bases from J, leaving 16 bases between. This CDR3 is 15 amino acids long. In nucleotides, the CDR3 is TGTGCCAGCAGTTGGAGGACGGAATATAATCAGCCCCAGCATTTT. This encodes CASSWRTEYNQPQHF.

A few counts support this clone. The V and J genes are TRBV11-2 and TRBJ1-5, with a possible D match to TRBD1 (5 bases). V lost 5 bases and J 0 bases, leaving 17 bases between the germline ends. Germline CDR1 reads SGHAT; CDR2 reads FQNNGV. The CDR3 runs 17 residues. The CDR3 DNA follows: TGTGCCAGCAGCCCATTGGGGAGGAGGGGTAGCAATCAGCCCCAGCATTTT. Its translation: CASSPLGRRGSNQPQHF.

The sample holds many counts of this clone. This chain connects TRBV27 to TRBJ1-5; TRBD1 aligns across 9 bases. Germline CDR1 is MNHEY and CDR2 is SMNVEV (reference sequence). V shed 7 bases, J shed 3 bases, and the junction held 7 bases outside the gene matches. The CDR3 is made up of 15 amino acids. This CDR3 is CASKPGQGPNQPQHF. In nucleotides, the CDR3 is TGTGCCAGCAAACCGGGACAGGGCCCCAATCAGCCCCAGCATTTT.

This clone was seen just once. The chain is built from TRBV7-3 and TRBJ2-3, with D possibly TRBD2 on 6 matching bases. This CDR3 has 15 residues. V lost 3 bases to trimming and J lost 4 bases, with 14 bases between them. Germline V CDR1 and CDR2: SGHTA, FQGTGA. The CDR3 spells CASSLKLGGPDTQYF. The CDR3 DNA reads as TGTGCCAGCAGCTTGAAACTAGGAGGGCCAGATACGCAGTATTTT.

This chain links TRBV5-1 with TRBJ2-7, with TRBD1 matching 10 bases. This CDR3 contains 15 residues. The V gene's germline CDR1 is SGHRS and CDR2 YFSETQ. V was pared by 2 bases and J by 1 base, with 3 bases of the junction left unmatched. In nucleotides, the CDR3 is TGCGCCAGCAGCTTTCGGACAGGGGGATCCTACGAGCAGTACTTC. Protein product: CASSFRTGGSYEQYF.

The gene calls are TRBV5-1 and TRBJ2-6; maybe TRBD1 (5 bases). V lost 0 bases and J lost 4, with 11 bases in between. Germline V gene data show CDR1 as SGHRS and CDR2 as YFSETQ. This CDR3 spans 16 amino acids. CDR3 nucleotides: TGCGCCAGCAGCTTGGTACCGACAGCCGGGGCCAACGTCCTGACTTTC. As protein: CASSLVPTAGANVLTF.

V and J are TRBV6-5 and TRBJ1-4; 9 bases fit TRBD1. CDR1 is MNHEY, CDR2 SVGAGI, per germline. The CDR3 loop spans 14 amino acids. Trimming cost V 4 bases and J 11 bases; bases outside gene matches: 8. In DNA form, the CDR3 reads TGTGCCAGCAGTTCACGGGACAGGGTTGAGAAACTGTTTTTT. This codes for CASSSRDRVEKLFF.

This chain uses TRBV18 with TRBJ1-4; D gene uncertain. The CDR3 has 14 residues. Trimming stripped 0 bases from V and 7 bases from J, with 9 bases between. Germline V CDR1 and CDR2: KGHSH, LQKENI. The CDR3 coding sequence is TGTGCCAGCTCACCACCCCCAGCGGGTGAAAAACTGTTTTTT. This codes for CASSPPPAGEKLFF. Full variable domain (rest looked up from reference TRBV18 and TRBJ1-4): NAGVMQNPRHLVRRRGQEARLRCSPMKGHSHVYWYRQLPEEGLKFMVYLQKENIIDESGMPKERFSAEFPKEGPSILRIQQVVRGDSAAYFCASSPPPAGEKLFFGSGTQLSVL.

CDR3 in DNA: TGTGCCAGCAGTTTAGGGACAGGGGTAGAGACCCAGTACTTC. Its protein is CASSLGTGVETQYF. The chain uses TRBV28 and TRBJ2-5; 10 bases line up with TRBD1. J gave up 4 bases and V 2 bases, and 1 base lay outside the gene matches. The germline CDR1 and CDR2 sequences are MDHEN and SYDVKM. The CDR3 sequence is 14 residues long.

The chain is built from TRBV19 and TRBJ1-2, with TRBD1 matching over 7 bases. Germline loops: CDR1 LNHDA, CDR2 SQIVND (reference sequence). The CDR3 contains 14 residues. Germline trimming cut 2 bases from V and 4 bases from J; bases unmatched to any gene: 4. Here the CDR3 DNA reads TGTGCCAGTAGTATAAGACAGGGAAGCTATGGCTACACCTTC. This gives the protein CASSIRQGSYGYTF.

The genes are TRBV6-5 and TRBJ1-6, with 7 nucleotides matching TRBD1. The germline V gene has CDR1 MNHEY and CDR2 SVGAGI. The CDR3 consists of 15 residues. V dropped 5 bases and J dropped 12; count of bases not matched to a gene: 13. CDR3 protein: CASSQGTTGHRPLHF. The CDR3 coding sequence is TGTGCCAGCAGTCAGGGGACGACAGGGCATAGACCCCTCCACTTT.

This sequence joins TRBV5-1 and TRBJ2-3, with TRBD2 identical over 8 bases. CDR1 is SGHRS, CDR2 YFSETQ, per germline. There are 15 residues in the CDR3. With 0 bases clipped from V and 2 bases from J, the junction kept 2 bases outside the gene matches. The CDR3 DNA follows: TGCGCCAGCAGCTTGGGAGCGGGGGTCACAGATACGCAGTATTTT. Protein: CASSLGAGVTDTQYF.